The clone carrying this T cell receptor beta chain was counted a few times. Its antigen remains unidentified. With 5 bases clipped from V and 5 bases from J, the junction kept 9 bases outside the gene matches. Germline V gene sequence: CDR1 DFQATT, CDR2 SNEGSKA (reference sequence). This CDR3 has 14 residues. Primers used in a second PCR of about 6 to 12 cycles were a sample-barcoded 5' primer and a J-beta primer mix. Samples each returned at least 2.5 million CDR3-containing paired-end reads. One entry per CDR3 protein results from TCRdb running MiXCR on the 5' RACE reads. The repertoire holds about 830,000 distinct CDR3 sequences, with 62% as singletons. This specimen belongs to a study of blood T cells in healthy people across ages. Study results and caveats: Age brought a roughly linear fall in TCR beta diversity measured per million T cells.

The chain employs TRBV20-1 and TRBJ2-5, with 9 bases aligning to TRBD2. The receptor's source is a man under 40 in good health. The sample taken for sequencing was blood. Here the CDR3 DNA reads TGCAGTGCTGACAGCGGGGGGCCCCAGGAGACCCAGTACTTC. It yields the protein CSADSGGPQETQYF.